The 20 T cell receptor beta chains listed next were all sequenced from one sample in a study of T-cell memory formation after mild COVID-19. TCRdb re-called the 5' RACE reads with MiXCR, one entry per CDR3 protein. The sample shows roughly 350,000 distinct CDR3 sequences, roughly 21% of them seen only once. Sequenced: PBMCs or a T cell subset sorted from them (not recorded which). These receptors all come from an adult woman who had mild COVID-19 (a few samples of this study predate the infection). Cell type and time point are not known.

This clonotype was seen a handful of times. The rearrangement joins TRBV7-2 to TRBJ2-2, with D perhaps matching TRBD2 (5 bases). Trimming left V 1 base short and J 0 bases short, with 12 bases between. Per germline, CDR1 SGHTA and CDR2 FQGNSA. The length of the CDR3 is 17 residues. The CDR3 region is CASSLDVRAANTGELFF. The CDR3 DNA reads TGTGCCAGCAGCTTAGACGTGCGGGCTGCGAACACCGGGGAGCTGTTTTTT.

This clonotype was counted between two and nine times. The CDR3 DNA reads as TGTGCCAGCAGTCCTGACAGGGGGAGTGAGCAGTTCTTC. Encoded protein: CASSPDRGSEQFF. The chain carries TRBV12-3 or TRBV12-4 and TRBJ2-1; 9 nucleotides match TRBD1. This CDR3 spans 13 amino acids. V lost 5 bases and J lost 9; bases outside the gene matches: 5.

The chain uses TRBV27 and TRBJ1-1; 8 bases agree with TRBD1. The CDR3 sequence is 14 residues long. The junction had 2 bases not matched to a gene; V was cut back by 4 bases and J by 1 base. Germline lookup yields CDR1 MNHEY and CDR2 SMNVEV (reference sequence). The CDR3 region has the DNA TGTGCCAGCAGTTCGGGACAGGCGAACACTGAAGCTTTCTTT. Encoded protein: CASSSGQANTEAFF.

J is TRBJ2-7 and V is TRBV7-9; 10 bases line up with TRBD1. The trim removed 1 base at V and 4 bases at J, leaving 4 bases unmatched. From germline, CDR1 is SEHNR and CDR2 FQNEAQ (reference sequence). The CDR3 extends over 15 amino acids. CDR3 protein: CASSLGDRGRYEQYF. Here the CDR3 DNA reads TGTGCCAGCAGCTTAGGGGACAGGGGTCGGTACGAGCAGTACTTC. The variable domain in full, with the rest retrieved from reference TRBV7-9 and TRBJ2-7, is DTGVSQNPRHKITKRGQNVTFRCDPISEHNRLYWYRQTLGQGPEFLTYFQNEAQLEKSRLLSDRFSAERPKGSFSTLEIQRTEQGDSAMYLCASSLGDRGRYEQYFGPGTRLTVT.

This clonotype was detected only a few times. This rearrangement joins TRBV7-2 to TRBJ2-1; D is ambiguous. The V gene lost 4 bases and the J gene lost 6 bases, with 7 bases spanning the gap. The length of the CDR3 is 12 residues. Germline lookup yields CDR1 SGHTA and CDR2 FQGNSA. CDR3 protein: CASSSNANEQFF. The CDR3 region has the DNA TGTGCCAGCAGCTCGAACGCCAATGAGCAGTTCTTC.

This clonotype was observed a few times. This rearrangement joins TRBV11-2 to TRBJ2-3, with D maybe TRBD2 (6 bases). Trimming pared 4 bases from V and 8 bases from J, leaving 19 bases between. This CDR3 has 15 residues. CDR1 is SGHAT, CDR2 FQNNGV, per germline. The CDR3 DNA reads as TGTGCCAGCAGCTACTCTTCCCGACTAGTTATTACGCAGTATTTT. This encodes CASSYSSRLVITQYF.

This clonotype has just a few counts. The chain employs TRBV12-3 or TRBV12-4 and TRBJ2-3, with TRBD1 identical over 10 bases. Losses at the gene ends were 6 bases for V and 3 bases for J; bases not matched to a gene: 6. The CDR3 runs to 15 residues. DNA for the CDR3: TGTGCCAGCAGCTCTCCGGGACAGGGGACAGATACGCAGTATTTT. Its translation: CASSSPGQGTDTQYF.

CDR3: CASTDGYEQYF. In DNA, the CDR3 is TGTGCCAGCACCGACGGCTACGAGCAGTACTTC. The gene calls are TRBV6-6 and TRBJ2-7; no clear D. Germline CDR1 MNHNY, CDR2 SVGAGI (reference sequence). CDR3 length equals 11 residues. The V end was cut by 7 bases, the J end by 3 bases, with 7 bases between.

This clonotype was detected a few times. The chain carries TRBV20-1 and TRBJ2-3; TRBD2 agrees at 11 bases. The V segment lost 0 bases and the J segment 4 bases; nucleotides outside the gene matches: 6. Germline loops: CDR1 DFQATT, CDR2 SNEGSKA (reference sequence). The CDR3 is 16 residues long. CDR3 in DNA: TGCAGTGCTAGAGATGGTGCTAGCGGGGGGTCAGATACGCAGTATTTT. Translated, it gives CSARDGASGGSDTQYF.

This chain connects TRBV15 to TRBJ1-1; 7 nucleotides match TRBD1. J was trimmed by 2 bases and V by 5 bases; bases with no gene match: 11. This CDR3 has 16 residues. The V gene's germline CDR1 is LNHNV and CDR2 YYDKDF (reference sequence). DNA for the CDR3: TGTGCCACCAGCCCCGACCCCGGGACAGCAAACACTGAAGCTTTCTTT. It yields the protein CATSPDPGTANTEAFF.

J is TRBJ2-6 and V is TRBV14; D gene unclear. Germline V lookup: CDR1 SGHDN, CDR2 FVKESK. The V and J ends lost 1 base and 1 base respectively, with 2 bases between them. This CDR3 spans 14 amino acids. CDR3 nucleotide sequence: TGTGCCAGCAGCCAAGTTTCTGGGGCCAACGTCCTGACTTTC. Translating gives CASSQVSGANVLTF.

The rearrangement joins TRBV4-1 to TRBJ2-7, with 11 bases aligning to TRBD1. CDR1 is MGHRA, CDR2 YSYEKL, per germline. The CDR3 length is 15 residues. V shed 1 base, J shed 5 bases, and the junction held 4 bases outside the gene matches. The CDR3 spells CASSQGTGGRHEQYF. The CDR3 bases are TGCGCCAGCAGCCAAGGGACAGGGGGCAGGCACGAGCAGTACTTC.

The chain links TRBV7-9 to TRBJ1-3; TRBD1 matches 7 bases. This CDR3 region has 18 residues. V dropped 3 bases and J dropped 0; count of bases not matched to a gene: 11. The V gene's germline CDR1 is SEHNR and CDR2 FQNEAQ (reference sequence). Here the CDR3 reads CASSFLTRGGPSGNTIYF. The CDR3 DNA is TGTGCCAGCAGCTTTCTTACTCGAGGGGGCCCCTCTGGAAACACCATATATTTT.

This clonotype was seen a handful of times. The CDR3 here is CASSLEQGDWETQYF. The CDR3 coding sequence is TGTGCCAGCAGTTTGGAGCAGGGGGATTGGGAGACCCAGTACTTC. The chain joins TRBV6-5 to TRBJ2-5; 7 positions match TRBD1. Germline V gene lookup returns CDR1 MNHEY and CDR2 SVGAGI. The CDR3 runs to 15 residues. Unmatched junction bases numbered 10, after V lost 4 bases and J lost 5 bases.

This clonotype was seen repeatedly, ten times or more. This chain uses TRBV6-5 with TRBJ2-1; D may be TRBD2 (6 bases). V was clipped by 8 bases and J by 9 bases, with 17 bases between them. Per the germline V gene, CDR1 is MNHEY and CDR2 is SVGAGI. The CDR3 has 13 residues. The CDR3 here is CASRGASAGEQFF. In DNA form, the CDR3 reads TGTGCCAGCCGAGGAGCTAGCGCGGGTGAGCAGTTCTTC.

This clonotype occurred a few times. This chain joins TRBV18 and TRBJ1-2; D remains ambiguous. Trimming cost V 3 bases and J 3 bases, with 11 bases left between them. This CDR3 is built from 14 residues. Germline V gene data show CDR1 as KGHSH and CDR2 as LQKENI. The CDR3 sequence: CASSPAKMDYGYTF. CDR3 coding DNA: TGTGCCAGCTCACCCGCAAAAATGGACTATGGCTACACCTTC.

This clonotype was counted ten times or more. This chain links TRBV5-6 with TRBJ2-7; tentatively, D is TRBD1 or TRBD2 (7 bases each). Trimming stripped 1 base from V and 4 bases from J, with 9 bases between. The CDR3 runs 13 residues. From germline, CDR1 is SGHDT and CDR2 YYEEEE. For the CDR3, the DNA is TGTGCCAGCAGCTTGCAGGGGGGGTACGAGCAGTACTTC. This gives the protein CASSLQGGYEQYF.

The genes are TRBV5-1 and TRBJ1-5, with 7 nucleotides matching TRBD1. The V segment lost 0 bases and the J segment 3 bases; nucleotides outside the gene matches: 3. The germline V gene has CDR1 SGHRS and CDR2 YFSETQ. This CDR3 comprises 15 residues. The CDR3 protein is CASSLGTGDNQPQHF. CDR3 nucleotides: TGCGCCAGCAGCTTGGGAACAGGGGACAATCAGCCCCAGCATTTT.

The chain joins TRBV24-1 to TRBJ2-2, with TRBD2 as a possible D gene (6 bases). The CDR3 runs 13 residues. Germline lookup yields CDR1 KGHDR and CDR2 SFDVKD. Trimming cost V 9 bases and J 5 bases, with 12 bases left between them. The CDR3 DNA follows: TGTGCCACCGGGCGAGGGAGGACCGGGGAGCTGTTTTTT. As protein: CATGRGRTGELFF.

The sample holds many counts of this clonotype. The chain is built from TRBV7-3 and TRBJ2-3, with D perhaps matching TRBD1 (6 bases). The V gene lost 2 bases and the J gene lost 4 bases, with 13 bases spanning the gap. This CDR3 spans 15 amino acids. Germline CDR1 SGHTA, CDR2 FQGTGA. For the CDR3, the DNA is TGTGCCAGCAGCTTAGGGGCAGGGGAAGCAGATACGCAGTATTTT. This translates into CASSLGAGEADTQYF.